Reported below is one T cell receptor (beta chain). The antigen is unknown. The germline V gene encodes CDR1 SGHTA and CDR2 FQGTGA. The ends lost 5 bases at V and 3 bases at J; junction bases unmatched: 6. CDR3 size: 16 residues. This sample was included in a study of shared clonotypes between healthy human individuals. Whole-study context: Every donor yielded three CD4 naive, three CD4 memory, two CD8 naive and one CD8 memory plate.

Splitting of CD4+ cells produced CD45RA+ naive and CD45RA-negative memory subsets. Whole-study results and caveats: On the whole, naive subsets had larger estimated richness than memory subsets had. Generation probabilities were higher for clonotypes shared across all four sorted-subset donors than for unshared ones.

The protocol was immunoSEQ multiplex PCR, while the TCRdb copy is restricted to in-frame clones and leaves out a portion. In the table there are roughly 1 million clones, around 78% of which are singletons. The sample consisted of memory CD4+ T cells from PBMCs. Noted subset: CD45RA-negative fraction. This TCR came from a man aged 18 to 30 in good health. Some clones in this sample may be carry-over from other donors' samples. The genes are TRBV7-3 and TRBJ2-5; 13 bases map to TRBD2. The CDR3 region is CASSRLAGGGKETQYF. The CDR3 region has the DNA TGTGCCAGCAGCCGACTAGCGGGAGGAGGTAAAGAGACCCAGTACTTC.